The 31 T cell receptor beta chains below come from one sample, sequenced in a study of blood T cell repertoires in COVID-19. Measured with immunoSEQ multiplex PCR; TCRdb has only the in-frame clones, and not every one. The repertoire holds tens of thousands of clones, with 86% as singletons. The specimen was peripheral blood. These receptors were obtained from a man aged 55 to 70 with acute or convalescent COVID-19.

The genes are TRBV7-9 and TRBJ2-7; the D gene is possibly TRBD2 (5 bases). Germline CDR1 reads SEHNR; CDR2 reads FQNEAQ (reference sequence). The CDR3 contains 15 residues. The V end was cut by 5 bases, the J end by 5 bases, with 19 bases between. The chain's CDR3 is CASSQNTRITHEQYF. Here the CDR3 DNA reads TGTGCCAGCAGCCAAAACACTAGGATCACCCACGAGCAGTACTTC.

The V gene is TRBV5-1, the J gene TRBJ2-7, with D possibly TRBD1 on 5 matching bases. Germline CDR1 SGHRS, CDR2 YFSETQ. This CDR3 is 16 amino acids long. The V end was cut by 0 bases, the J end by 2 bases, with 15 bases between. The CDR3 region has the DNA TGCGCCAGCAGCTTGGATCAGGCCAGGGCGACCTACGAGCAGTACTTC. It yields the protein CASSLDQARATYEQYF.

The gene calls are TRBV7-2 and TRBJ2-4; no definite D call. CDR3 length equals 14 residues. V gave up 1 base and J gave up 1 base, with 5 bases separating them. The germline V gene has CDR1 SGHTA and CDR2 FQGNSA. Here the CDR3 DNA reads TGTGCCAGCAGCTTAGACCAGGCCAAAAACATTCAGTACTTC. Translation: CASSLDQAKNIQYF.

The CDR3 sequence: CASSLVGSSEKLFF. DNA for the CDR3: TGTGCCAGCAGCTTGGTTGGGAGTAGTGAAAAACTGTTTTTT. The J gene is TRBJ1-4, the V gene TRBV5-8; D is undetermined. The length of the CDR3 is 14 residues. Trimming removed 0 bases at V and 7 bases at J, with 10 bases between. Germline V gene lookup returns CDR1 SGHTS and CDR2 YDEGEE.

The rearrangement joins TRBV6-5 to TRBJ2-4; tentative D call: TRBD2 (5 bases). V was cut by 6 bases and J by 2 bases, with 11 bases left in between. There are 14 residues in the CDR3. The germline CDR1 and CDR2 sequences are MNHEY and SVGAGI. CDR3 nucleotide sequence: TGTGCCAGCAGGTCCACTAGTTCCAAAAACATTCAGTACTTC. Translating it yields CASRSTSSKNIQYF.

The rearrangement joins TRBV19 to TRBJ2-3; a weak D match, TRBD1 (5 bases). The CDR3 totals 15 residues. V gave up 3 bases and J gave up 2 bases, with 12 bases separating them. Germline V CDR1 and CDR2: LNHDA, SQIVND (reference sequence). CDR3 in amino acids: CASSIDVTVTDTQYF. CDR3 DNA sequence: TGTGCCAGTAGTATCGATGTGACAGTCACAGATACGCAGTATTTT.

The chain recombines TRBV7-3 with TRBJ1-1; D remains ambiguous. Deletions cut 2 bases from V and 8 bases from J, with 12 bases between. The CDR3 has 13 amino acids. Germline-derived CDR1 and CDR2 are SGHTA and FQGTGA. CDR3 nucleotides: TGTGCCAGCAGCTTAGAGATAAGCGAGGAAGCTTTCTTT. Translation: CASSLEISEEAFF.

The CDR3 region is CASSLKGGLFF. In DNA, the CDR3 is TGTGCCAGCAGTTTAAAGGGAGGCCTGTTTTTT. This chain links TRBV28 with TRBJ1-4; D remains ambiguous. V was cut by 2 bases and J by 14 bases, with 9 bases left in between. Germline values: CDR1 MDHEN, CDR2 SYDVKM. The CDR3 has 11 residues.

As DNA, the CDR3 is TGTGCCAGCAGTTACTCGAGACAGGGGAGGTACAATGAGCAGTTCTTC. Its protein product is CASSYSRQGRYNEQFF. The genes are TRBV6-2 or TRBV6-3 and TRBJ2-1, with TRBD1 identical over 8 bases. The CDR3 spans 16 residues. After removal of 0 bases from V and 4 bases from J, the junction contained 5 bases not matched to a gene. Germline V gene data show CDR1 as MNHEY and CDR2 as SVGEGT.

This chain links TRBV20-1 with TRBJ1-2; no definite D call. Germline values: CDR1 DFQATT, CDR2 SNEGSKA (reference sequence). The CDR3 covers 11 residues. V was clipped by 4 bases and J by 5 bases, with 8 bases between them. CDR3 nucleotide sequence: TGCAGTGCTATACGGGATTATGGCTACACCTTC. It translates to CSAIRDYGYTF.

This clone was detected only once. The chain has TRBV11-2 and TRBJ2-3, with TRBD2 matching 8 bases. V was clipped by 5 bases and J by 1 base; unmatched bases: 2. This CDR3 has 14 amino acids. Germline loops: CDR1 SGHAT, CDR2 FQNNGV. CDR3 region: CASSRSGGTDTQYF. The CDR3 DNA is TGTGCCAGCAGCCGTAGCGGGGGCACAGATACGCAGTATTTT.

The chain links TRBV28 to TRBJ1-2, with no clear D. The V and J ends lost 3 bases and 6 bases respectively, with 14 bases between them. The length of the CDR3 is 14 residues. Germline CDR1 is MDHEN and CDR2 is SYDVKM. CDR3 amino acids: CASSFVYRGNGYTF. Written as DNA, the CDR3 is TGTGCCAGCAGTTTCGTTTACAGAGGGAATGGCTACACCTTC.

This sequence joins TRBV27 and TRBJ2-5; D possibly corresponds to TRBD2 (6 bases). V lost 1 base, J lost 2 bases, and 11 bases lay in between. The CDR3 contains 15 residues. Germline CDR1 reads MNHEY; CDR2 reads SMNVEV (reference sequence). As DNA, the CDR3 is TGTGCCAGCAGTTTATACCTAGCGACACAAGAGACCCAGTACTTC. Translated: CASSLYLATQETQYF.

The chain recombines TRBV5-5 with TRBJ2-5; 15 positions agree with TRBD2. The CDR3 covers 16 residues. Trimming removed 4 bases from V and 2 bases from J; junction bases left unmatched: 3. Germline loops: CDR1 SGHKS, CDR2 YYEKEE (reference sequence). Written as DNA, the CDR3 is TGTGCCAGCAGCCCGGGACTAGCGGGAGGACAAGAGACCCAGTACTTC. Translated, it gives CASSPGLAGGQETQYF. Filled out from reference TRBV5-5 and TRBJ2-5, the complete variable domain reads DAGVTQSPTHLIKTRGQQVTLRCSPISGHKSVSWYQQVLGQGPQFIFQYYEKEERGRGNFPDRFSARQFPNYSSELNVNALLLGDSALYLCASSPGLAGGQETQYFGPGTRLLVL.

This chain joins TRBV11-3 and TRBJ2-3, with 8 bases aligning to TRBD2. Trimming took 9 bases from V and 0 from J; bases not matched to a gene: 8. CDR3 length: 15 residues. Germline CDR1 SGHNT, CDR2 YENEEA. In DNA, the CDR3 is TGTGCCAGTAGTCAGCGGGGGTCTAGCACAGATACGCAGTATTTT. It translates to CASSQRGSSTDTQYF.

This clone appeared a few times. The chain recombines TRBV6-5 with TRBJ2-7; 13 bases match TRBD2. J gave up 5 bases and V 4 bases, and 2 bases lay outside the gene matches. CDR1 MNHEY and CDR2 SVGAGI come from the germline V gene. The CDR3 loop spans 14 amino acids. CDR3 in amino acids: CASSSGTSGNEQYF. CDR3 nucleotide sequence: TGTGCCAGCAGTTCCGGGACTAGCGGGAACGAGCAGTACTTC.

This clone has just a few counts. V and J are TRBV6-5 and TRBJ1-2; 9 nucleotides align to TRBD1. Germline V gives CDR1 MNHEY, CDR2 SVGAGI. J was trimmed by 2 bases and V by 6 bases; bases with no gene match: 4. The CDR3 has 14 amino acids. CDR3 DNA sequence: TGTGCCAGCAGGAGGGGGACAGGGAACTATGGCTACACCTTC. Its translation: CASRRGTGNYGYTF.

The V and J genes are TRBV7-2 and TRBJ2-3; 8 bases match TRBD2. From germline, CDR1 is SGHTA and CDR2 FQGNSA. The CDR3 contains 16 residues. Losses at the gene ends were 1 base for V and 1 base for J; bases not matched to a gene: 4. The CDR3 reads CASSLGWRGGTDTQYF. CDR3 DNA sequence: TGTGCCAGCAGCTTAGGCTGGCGGGGGGGCACAGATACGCAGTATTTT.

The V call is TRBV9, the J call TRBJ2-5; TRBD2 is a possible D gene (7 bases). Trimming took 2 bases from V and 3 from J, leaving 11 bases between them. CDR3 size: 14 residues. Per the germline V gene, CDR1 is SGDLS and CDR2 is YYNGEE. The CDR3 loop reads CASSVGGLKETQYF. CDR3 coding DNA: TGTGCCAGCAGCGTCGGGGGGCTGAAAGAGACCCAGTACTTC.

The V call is TRBV5-1, the J call TRBJ2-3; D possibly corresponds to TRBD2 (5 bases). Trimming cost V 4 bases and J 2 bases, with 11 bases left between them. CDR1 is SGHRS and CDR2 is YFSETQ in the germline V gene. The CDR3 contains 14 residues. CDR3 sequence reads: CASSISEPTDTQYF. The CDR3 DNA reads as TGCGCCAGCAGCATTAGCGAGCCCACAGATACGCAGTATTTT.

The rearrangement uses TRBV6-5 and TRBJ1-1, with 8 bases fitting TRBD1. The CDR3 totals 15 residues. Germline CDR1 and CDR2: MNHEY and SVGAGI. V lost 5 bases to trimming and J lost 2 bases; unmatched junction nucleotides: 7. The CDR3 reads CASSPRDRGNTEAFF. CDR3 bases: TGTGCCAGCAGTCCCCGCGACAGGGGAAACACTGAAGCTTTCTTT.

CDR3 protein: CASSEGRIVPGGEQFF. CDR3 DNA: TGTGCCAGCAGCGAGGGGAGGATCGTTCCTGGGGGTGAGCAGTTCTTC. V gene TRBV9 combines with J gene TRBJ2-1, with a tentative D call TRBD2 (6 bases). CDR1 is SGDLS and CDR2 is YYNGEE in the germline V gene. The germline V and J ends were trimmed by 3 bases and 9 bases, with 22 bases remaining between them. This CDR3 contains 16 residues.

This chain joins TRBV5-4 and TRBJ2-7; 7 bases are a match to TRBD2. The CDR3 consists of 15 residues. Germline V CDR1 and CDR2: SGHNT, YYREEE (reference sequence). CDR3 protein: CAVSGAGDLTYEQYF. Here the CDR3 DNA reads TGTGCAGTCAGCGGGGCTGGTGACTTAACCTACGAGCAGTACTTC.

The chain couples TRBV2 to TRBJ2-5; a weak D match, TRBD2 (5 bases). The V and J ends lost 4 bases and 7 bases respectively, with 10 bases between them. The CDR3 covers 12 residues. Germline CDR1 is SNHLY and CDR2 is FYNNEI. The DNA for the CDR3 is TGTGCCAGCAGTGTACTCCGGGGGACCCAGTACTTC. It specifies CASSVLRGTQYF.

This clone was seen a handful of times. The genes are TRBV3-1 (or the pseudogene TRBV3-2) and TRBJ1-2; tentatively, D is TRBD1 (5 bases). CDR3 length equals 13 residues. Per the germline V gene, CDR1 is LGHDT and CDR2 is YNNKEL (reference sequence). The V end was cut by 4 bases, the J end by 3 bases, with 9 bases between. DNA of the CDR3: TGTGCCAGCAGCCGCCCGGGGGACTATGGCTACACCTTC. It is translated as CASSRPGDYGYTF.

The genes are TRBV14 and TRBJ2-7, with 9 bases fitting TRBD2. V lost 4 bases and J lost 3; bases outside the gene matches: 1. The CDR3 totals 13 residues. Germline lookup yields CDR1 SGHDN and CDR2 FVKESK. Written as DNA, the CDR3 is TGTGCCAGCAGCCTTAGCGGGGGCTACGAGCAGTACTTC. Its protein is CASSLSGGYEQYF.

The chain recombines TRBV18 with TRBJ1-2, with 10 bases matching TRBD1. V lost 3 bases, J lost 6 bases, and 4 bases stayed unmatched. Per the germline V gene, CDR1 is KGHSH and CDR2 is LQKENI. The CDR3 contains 14 residues. The CDR3 protein is CASSPRTGGDGYTF. As DNA, the CDR3 is TGTGCCAGCTCACCGAGGACAGGGGGTGATGGCTACACCTTC.

The chain uses TRBV7-9 and TRBJ1-1; D is unresolved. Trimming left V 1 base short and J 0 bases short, with 6 bases between. The germline V gene encodes CDR1 SEHNR and CDR2 FQNEAQ (reference sequence). This CDR3 region has 14 residues. CDR3 coding DNA: TGTGCCAGCAGCTTAGGGCAGATGAACACTGAAGCTTTCTTT. Translating gives CASSLGQMNTEAFF.

The chain combines TRBV5-6 with TRBJ2-1, with 13 nucleotides matching TRBD2. Germline assignment: CDR1 SGHDT and CDR2 YYEEEE. Trimming removed 0 bases from V and 5 bases from J; junction bases left unmatched: 11. The CDR3 length is 19 residues. The chain's CDR3 is CASSLVGELAGGPDNEQFF. In DNA form, the CDR3 reads TGTGCCAGCAGCTTGGTCGGAGAACTAGCGGGAGGGCCCGACAATGAGCAGTTCTTC.

The J gene is TRBJ2-7, the V gene TRBV9; TRBD2 matches at 10 bases. The CDR3 loop spans 16 amino acids. Trimming at V came to 4 bases and at J to 1 base, leaving 8 bases not matched to a gene. CDR1 is SGDLS, CDR2 YYNGEE, per germline. The CDR3, as DNA: TGTGCCAGCAGCACCCTCAGCGGGGGGGATTCCTACGAGCAGTACTTC. Protein: CASSTLSGGDSYEQYF.

V gene TRBV6-6 combines with J gene TRBJ2-7; 7 nucleotides match TRBD2. With V trimmed by 5 bases and J by 2 bases, 9 bases remained unmatched. The CDR3 sequence is 15 residues long. Germline V lookup: CDR1 MNHNY, CDR2 SVGAGI (reference sequence). The CDR3 region has the DNA TGTGCCAGCAGTCCAGCCCCTAGCGGAACCTACGAGCAGTACTTC. Translated, it gives CASSPAPSGTYEQYF.